The 8 T cell receptor beta chains in this list originate from one sample, sequenced in a study of blood T cells in healthy people across ages. Using a J-beta primer mix together with a sample-barcoded 5' primer, a second PCR was run for roughly 6 to 12 cycles. MiXCR was run by TCRdb on the 5' RACE reads, yielding one entry per CDR3 protein. The sample lists hundreds of thousands of distinct CDR3 sequences, approximately 21% seen once, with 3% to 4% in the top ten. Material: blood. All receptors come from a man aged 65 to 79 in good health.

This clonotype was counted only a few times. The chain is built from TRBV20-1 and TRBJ2-2; no clear D gene. This CDR3 spans 12 amino acids. Germline V gene lookup returns CDR1 DFQATT and CDR2 SNEGSKA (reference sequence). The ends were cut back, 1 base at V and 5 bases at J, with 5 bases in the middle. The CDR3 region is CSARAGTGELFF. DNA of the CDR3: TGCAGTGCTAGAGCTGGGACCGGGGAGCTGTTTTTT.

Worth noting for this clonotype: A read error may produce the germline difference seen at one junction end. The chain recombines TRBV15 with TRBJ2-5; D perhaps matches TRBD1 (6 bases). The CDR3 contains 15 residues. Germline loops: CDR1 LNHNV, CDR2 YYDKDF (reference sequence). The CDR3 DNA reads TGTGCCACCAGCAGCCTACAGGGATACCAAGAGGCCCAGTACTTC. Its translation: CATSSLQGYQEAQYF.

Written as DNA, the CDR3 is TGCAGCGTTGATCAGGTCGGATTGAACTATGGCTACACCTTC. This encodes CSVDQVGLNYGYTF. The chain recombines TRBV29-1 with TRBJ1-2, with unresolved D. V gave up 3 bases and J gave up 2 bases, with 13 bases separating them. The germline V gene encodes CDR1 SQVTM and CDR2 ANQGSEA. The CDR3 extends over 14 amino acids. Full variable domain (rest looked up from reference TRBV29-1 and TRBJ1-2): SAVISQKPSRDICQRGTSLTIQCQVDSQVTMMFWYRQQPGQSLTLIATANQGSEATYESGFVIDKFPISRPNLTFSTLTVSNMSPEDSSIYLCSVDQVGLNYGYTFGSGTRLTVV.

The genes are TRBV27 and TRBJ2-7; 10 nucleotides match TRBD1. The CDR3 loop spans 15 amino acids. V lost 4 bases to trimming and J lost 5 bases; unmatched junction nucleotides: 8. Germline V gives CDR1 MNHEY, CDR2 SMNVEV (reference sequence). In DNA form, the CDR3 reads TGTGCCAGCAGTTGGATCGGGACAGGGGTCCACGAGCAGTACTTC. As protein: CASSWIGTGVHEQYF.

This chain uses TRBV12-3 or TRBV12-4 with TRBJ2-5; no clear D. The end of the DNA aligns better with TRBJ2-1, so the J call may be wrong. This CDR3 comprises 14 residues. Here the CDR3 DNA reads TGTGCCAGCAGTTTAAATTTGGGGTACAATGAGCAGTTCTTC. This codes for CASSLNLGYNEQFF.

In this sample, this clonotype turned up a few times. The chain joins TRBV5-1 to TRBJ2-5, with 7 bases lining up with TRBD2. Gene TRBJ2-7 matches the end of the DNA better, so the J call may be wrong. This CDR3 is built from 14 residues. Germline V gene data show CDR1 as SGHRS and CDR2 as YFSETQ. This chain's CDR3 is CASSFAGETYEQYF. For the CDR3, the DNA is TGCGCCAGCAGCTTTGCGGGAGAAACCTACGAGCAGTACTTC.

The table lists this clonotype with a few counts. The CDR3 spells CASSLGLDRAYEQYF. The CDR3 DNA is TGTGCCAGCAGCTTAGGTTTGGACAGGGCTTACGAGCAGTACTTC. The V gene is TRBV11-2, the J gene TRBJ2-5, with 8 bases aligning to TRBD1. With the DNA end fitting TRBJ2-7 better, the J assignment may be wrong. Looked up from germline, CDR1 is SGHAT and CDR2 is FQNNGV. This CDR3 is built from 15 residues.

This clonotype was picked up a small number of times. This sequence joins TRBV20-1 and TRBJ1-5; 7 bases are a match to TRBD1. Germline trimming cut 2 bases from V and 6 bases from J; bases unmatched to any gene: 7. This CDR3 is built from 14 residues. Germline CDR1 and CDR2: DFQATT and SNEGSKA (reference sequence). CDR3 in amino acids: CSARTQGSGQPQHF. DNA of the CDR3: TGCAGTGCTAGAACACAGGGGTCGGGTCAGCCCCAGCATTTT.